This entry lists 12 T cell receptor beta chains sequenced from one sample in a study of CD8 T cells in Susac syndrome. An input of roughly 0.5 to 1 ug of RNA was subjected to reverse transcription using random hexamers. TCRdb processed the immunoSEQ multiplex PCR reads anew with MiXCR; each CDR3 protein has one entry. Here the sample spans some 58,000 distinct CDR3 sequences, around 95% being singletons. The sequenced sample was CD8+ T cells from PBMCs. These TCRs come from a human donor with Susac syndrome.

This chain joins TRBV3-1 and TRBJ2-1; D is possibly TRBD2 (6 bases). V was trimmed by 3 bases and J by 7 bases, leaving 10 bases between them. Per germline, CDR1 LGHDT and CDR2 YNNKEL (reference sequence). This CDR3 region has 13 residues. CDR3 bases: TGTGCCAGCAGCCAGGGGGGTGGTAATGAGCAGTTCTTC. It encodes CASSQGGGNEQFF.

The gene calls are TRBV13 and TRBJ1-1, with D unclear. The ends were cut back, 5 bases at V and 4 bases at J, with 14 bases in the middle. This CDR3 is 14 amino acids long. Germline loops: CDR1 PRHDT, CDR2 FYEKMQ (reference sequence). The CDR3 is CASSLGEGITEAFF. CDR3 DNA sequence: TGTGCCAGCAGCCTGGGTGAGGGAATCACTGAAGCTTTCTTT.

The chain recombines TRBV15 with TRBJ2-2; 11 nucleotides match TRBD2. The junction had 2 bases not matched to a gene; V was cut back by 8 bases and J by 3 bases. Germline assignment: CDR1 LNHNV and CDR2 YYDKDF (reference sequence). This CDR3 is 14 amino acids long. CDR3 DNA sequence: TGTGCCACCCGGACTAGCGGGTACACCGGGGAGCTGTTTTTT. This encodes CATRTSGYTGELFF.

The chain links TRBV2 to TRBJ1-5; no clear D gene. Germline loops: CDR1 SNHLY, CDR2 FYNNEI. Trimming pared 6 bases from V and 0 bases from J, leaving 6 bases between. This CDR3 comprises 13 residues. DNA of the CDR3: TGTGCCAGCAGAAGAACTAGCAATCAGCCCCAGCATTTT. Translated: CASRRTSNQPQHF.

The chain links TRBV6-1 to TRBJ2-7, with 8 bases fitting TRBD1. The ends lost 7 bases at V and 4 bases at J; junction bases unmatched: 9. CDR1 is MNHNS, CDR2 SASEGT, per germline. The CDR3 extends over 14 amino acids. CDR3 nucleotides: TGTGCCAGCATGTCAGACAGGGGTTCATACGAGCAGTACTTC. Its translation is CASMSDRGSYEQYF.

DNA of the CDR3: TGTGCCAGCAGTACCTCTCGGCACACTGAAGCTTTCTTT. It translates to CASSTSRHTEAFF. The gene calls are TRBV7-9 and TRBJ1-1, with D unclear. There are 13 residues in the CDR3. Trimming shortened V by 6 bases and J by 3 bases, and 11 bases separated the two germline ends. From germline, CDR1 is SEHNR and CDR2 FQNEAQ (reference sequence).

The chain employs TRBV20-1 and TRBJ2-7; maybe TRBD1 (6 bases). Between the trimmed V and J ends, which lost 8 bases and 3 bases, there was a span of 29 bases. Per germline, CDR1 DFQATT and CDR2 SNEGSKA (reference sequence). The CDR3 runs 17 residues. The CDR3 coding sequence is TGCAGTTTGACCGTGCTAAGAACAGGGACCCAAATCTACGAGCAGTACTTC. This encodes CSLTVLRTGTQIYEQYF.

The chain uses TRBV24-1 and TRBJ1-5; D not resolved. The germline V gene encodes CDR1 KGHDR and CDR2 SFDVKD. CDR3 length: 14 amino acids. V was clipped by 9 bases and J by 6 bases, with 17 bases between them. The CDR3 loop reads CATGPAAYSQPQHF. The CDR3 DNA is TGTGCCACCGGACCAGCCGCGTACAGTCAGCCCCAGCATTTT.

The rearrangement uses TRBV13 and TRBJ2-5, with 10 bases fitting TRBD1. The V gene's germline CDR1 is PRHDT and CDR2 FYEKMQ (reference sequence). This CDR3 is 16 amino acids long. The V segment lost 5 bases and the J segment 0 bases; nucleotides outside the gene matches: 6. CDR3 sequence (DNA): TGTGCCAGCAGCGGGACAGGGGACTTGTACCAAGAGACCCAGTACTTC. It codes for CASSGTGDLYQETQYF.

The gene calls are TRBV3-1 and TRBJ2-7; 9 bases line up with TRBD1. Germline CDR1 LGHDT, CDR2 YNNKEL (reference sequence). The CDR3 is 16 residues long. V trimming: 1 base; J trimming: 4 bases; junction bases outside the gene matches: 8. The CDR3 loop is CASSQGTGGRGYEQYF. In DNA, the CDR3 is TGTGCCAGCAGCCAAGGTACAGGGGGCCGGGGGTACGAGCAGTACTTC.

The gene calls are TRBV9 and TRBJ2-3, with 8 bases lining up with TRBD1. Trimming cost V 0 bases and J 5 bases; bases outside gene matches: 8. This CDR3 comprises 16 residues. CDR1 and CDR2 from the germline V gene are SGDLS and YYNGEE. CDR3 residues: CASSVVQGAHVDTQYF. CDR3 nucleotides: TGTGCCAGCAGCGTAGTTCAGGGGGCGCATGTAGATACGCAGTATTTT.

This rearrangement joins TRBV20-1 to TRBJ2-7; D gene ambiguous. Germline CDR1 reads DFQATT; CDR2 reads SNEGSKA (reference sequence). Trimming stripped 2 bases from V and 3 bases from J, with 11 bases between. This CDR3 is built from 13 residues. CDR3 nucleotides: TGCAGTGCTAGAAGCGTCAGACACTACGAGCAGTACTTC. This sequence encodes CSARSVRHYEQYF.